This T cell receptor (beta chain) was recovered during a study of T cell repertoires in cytomegalovirus infection. Study context: Public TCR beta signatures were indicative of both CMV infection and a matching HLA type. Points from the study as a whole: HLA-C-restricted CMV-specific TCR beta clonotypes were dominant in the ex vivo response.

TCRdb called the reads again in MiXCR, with one record for every CDR3 protein. This sample has just over 150,000 distinct CDR3 sequences, with about 25% found just once. This clonotype was recorded at least ten times. Its antigen is not known. V lost 4 bases to trimming and J lost 3 bases, with 13 bases between them. Germline CDR1 and CDR2: MDHEN and SYDVKM. The CDR3 spans 14 residues. This receptor was identified in a human donor in good health (CMV status not recorded). Some clones in this sample may be carry-over from other donors' samples. The chain employs TRBV28 and TRBJ2-7; possibly TRBD2 for D (6 bases). Sequenced material: PBMCs. The CDR3 bases are TGTGCCAGCAGTTCCAGCGGGCAGTTCTACGAGCAGTACTTC. Translated: CASSSSGQFYEQYF. The variable domain in full, with the rest retrieved from reference TRBV28 and TRBJ2-7, is DVKVTQSSRYLVKRTGEKVFLECVQDMDHENMFWYRQDPGLGLRLIYFSYDVKMKEKGDIPEGYSVSREKKERFSLILESASTNQTSMYLCASSSSGQFYEQYFGPGTRLTVT.